The 27 T cell receptor beta chains listed next were all sequenced from one sample in a study of Graves' ophthalmopathy and Graves' hyperthyroidism. RNA transcripts provided the template for amplifying TCR beta CDR3 regions. First-round RT-PCR used HTBI primers; second-round multiplex PCR followed. MiXCR, applied by TCRdb to the multiplex PCR reads, yields one record per CDR3 protein. The sample lists roughly 300,000 distinct CDR3 sequences, around a sixth occurring once. The sample was peripheral blood. These receptors were collected from an adult man with Graves' ophthalmopathy.

This clonotype was seen ten or more times. The rearrangement links TRBV5-1 to TRBJ2-7; 8 bases map to TRBD1. V trimming: 8 bases; J trimming: 4 bases; junction bases outside the gene matches: 11. The CDR3 sequence is 14 residues long. Looked up from germline, CDR1 is SGHRS and CDR2 is YFSETQ. CDR3 nucleotides: TGCGCCAGTAGGACAGGGATGGACGGGTACGAGCAGTACTTC. This encodes CASRTGMDGYEQYF.

This clonotype was picked up many times. The J gene is TRBJ2-2, the V gene TRBV12-3 or TRBV12-4; a weak D match, TRBD1 (6 bases). This CDR3 is 16 amino acids long. Trimming removed 4 bases at V and 3 bases at J, with 15 bases between. CDR3: CASSSYRVSYTGELFF. The CDR3 bases are TGTGCCAGCAGTTCCTACAGGGTTTCATACACCGGGGAGCTGTTTTTT.

This clonotype was detected ten times or more. The rearrangement joins TRBV27 to TRBJ1-2; D gene unclear. V lost 5 bases and J lost 7, with 11 bases in between. The germline V gene encodes CDR1 MNHEY and CDR2 SMNVEV (reference sequence). CDR3 size: 12 residues. In DNA, the CDR3 is TGTGCCAGCAGTGCACGCCACGGTGGCTACACCTTC. Residues: CASSARHGGYTF.

There are many counts of this clonotype. The gene calls are TRBV6-1 and TRBJ1-5; 9 bases match TRBD1. Germline V gene data show CDR1 as MNHNS and CDR2 as SASEGT. This CDR3 has 14 residues. J was trimmed by 6 bases and V by 4 bases; bases with no gene match: 4. The DNA of the CDR3 is TGTGCCAGCAGTGCCCGGGACAGGGTTCAGCCCCAGCATTTT. This sequence encodes CASSARDRVQPQHF.

This chain uses TRBV20-1 with TRBJ2-5; 13 nucleotides align to TRBD2. The germline V gene has CDR1 DFQATT and CDR2 SNEGSKA (reference sequence). V was pared by 6 bases and J by 1 base, with 5 bases of the junction left unmatched. This CDR3 comprises 15 residues. This CDR3 is CSATSGGEPQETQYF. CDR3 in DNA: TGCAGTGCAACTAGCGGGGGGGAACCCCAAGAGACCCAGTACTTC.

The table lists this clonotype with many counts. The chain has TRBV11-2 and TRBJ1-2, with D unclear. CDR1 is SGHAT and CDR2 is FQNNGV in the germline V gene. The ends were cut back, 1 base at V and 6 bases at J, with 3 bases in the middle. The CDR3 consists of 11 residues. CDR3 sequence reads: CASSLVNGYTF. CDR3 DNA sequence: TGTGCCAGCAGCTTAGTGAATGGCTACACCTTC.

This clonotype was detected ten times or more. The V gene is TRBV24-1, the J gene TRBJ1-2; D uncertain. Germline CDR1 KGHDR, CDR2 SFDVKD. This CDR3 spans 14 amino acids. Trimming removed 1 base from V and 9 bases from J, with 14 bases in between. In nucleotides, the CDR3 is TGTGCCACCAGTGATTTCCCGTGGGGTGCTTGCTACACCTTC. Protein sequence: CATSDFPWGACYTF.

The table lists this clonotype with many counts. The CDR3 DNA follows: TGTGCCAGCAGTTACGACACAACTGGGGCGTTAAGCTTGGAGACCCAGTACTTC. This sequence encodes CASSYDTTGALSLETQYF. V usage is TRBV6-2 or TRBV6-3 and J usage is TRBJ2-5; possibly TRBD1 for D (5 bases). V shed 2 bases and J shed 5 bases, with 24 bases lying between them. The CDR3 length is 18 residues. Per the germline V gene, CDR1 is MNHEY and CDR2 is SVGEGT.

This clonotype was counted at least ten times. The chain has TRBV19 and TRBJ1-5, with D unresolved. The CDR3 loop spans 13 amino acids. Germline assignment: CDR1 LNHDA and CDR2 SQIVND (reference sequence). V gave up 3 bases and J gave up 7 bases, with 10 bases separating them. The CDR3 DNA is TGTGCCAGTAGTATTATATCAGGACAGCCCCAGCATTTT. Amino acids: CASSIISGQPQHF.

This clonotype was seen at least ten times. The chain carries TRBV28 and TRBJ1-1; a possible D gene is TRBD1 (5 bases). The ends were cut back, 2 bases at V and 2 bases at J, with 18 bases in the middle. Looked up from germline, CDR1 is MDHEN and CDR2 is SYDVKM. The CDR3 has 17 residues. CDR3 DNA: TGTGCCAGCAGTTTAGTTCGAGTGGGGGGTCTAAACACTGAAGCTTTCTTT. Protein sequence: CASSLVRVGGLNTEAFF. Based on the CDR3 plus reference TRBV28 and TRBJ1-1, the full variable domain is DVKVTQSSRYLVKRTGEKVFLECVQDMDHENMFWYRQDPGLGLRLIYFSYDVKMKEKGDIPEGYSVSREKKERFSLILESASTNQTSMYLCASSLVRVGGLNTEAFFGQGTRLTVV.

There are many counts of this clonotype. The chain recombines TRBV15 with TRBJ2-7; D call uncertain. The V gene lost 1 base and the J gene lost 1 base, with 8 bases spanning the gap. This CDR3 region has 14 residues. The germline gives CDR1 LNHNV, CDR2 YYDKDF (reference sequence). CDR3 coding DNA: TGTGCCACCAGCAGAGTCCGGAGTTCCTACGAGCAGTACTTC. Protein product: CATSRVRSSYEQYF. The full variable domain, completed using reference TRBV15 and TRBJ2-7, is DAMVIQNPRYQVTQFGKPVTLSCSQTLNHNVMYWYQQKSSQAPKLLFHYYDKDFNNEADTPDNFQSRRPNTSFCFLDIRSPGLGDTAMYLCATSRVRSSYEQYFGPGTRLTVT.

This clonotype was counted ten times or more. The chain has TRBV6-5 and TRBJ1-2; weak D call: TRBD1 (5 bases). The germline V gene has CDR1 MNHEY and CDR2 SVGAGI. The CDR3 runs 13 residues. The V gene lost 0 bases and the J gene lost 7 bases, with 9 bases spanning the gap. The CDR3: CASSYSGGSGYTF. DNA for the CDR3: TGTGCCAGCAGTTACTCGGGGGGTTCTGGCTACACCTTC.

The rearrangement uses TRBV28 and TRBJ2-7; D not certain. From germline, CDR1 is MDHEN and CDR2 SYDVKM. This CDR3 has 13 residues. Deletions cut 7 bases from V and 3 bases from J, with 13 bases between. The CDR3 region is CASNEVGGYEQYF. The CDR3 DNA follows: TGTGCCAGCAATGAAGTAGGCGGCTACGAGCAGTACTTC.

This clonotype was seen repeatedly, ten times or more. This CDR3 is CASSESQGETQYF. The CDR3 bases are TGTGCCAGCAGTGAATCCCAGGGGGAGACCCAGTACTTC. The chain couples TRBV6-1 to TRBJ2-5; D is possibly TRBD1 (6 bases). This CDR3 region has 13 residues. With 2 bases removed from V and 5 bases from J, the gap between germline ends came to 9 bases. Looked up from germline, CDR1 is MNHNS and CDR2 is SASEGT.

Many counts were recorded for this clonotype. CDR3 sequence reads: CASRKDNYEQYF. CDR3 sequence (DNA): TGTGCCAGCAGGAAGGACAACTACGAGCAGTACTTC. V and J are TRBV6-1 and TRBJ2-7, with D possibly matching TRBD1 (5 bases). Germline V gene lookup returns CDR1 MNHNS and CDR2 SASEGT. Deletions cut 6 bases from V and 3 bases from J, with 9 bases between. This CDR3 has 12 residues.

In this sample, this clonotype turned up many times. This chain uses TRBV2 with TRBJ2-5; TRBD1 might be the D (6 bases). In germline, CDR1 is SNHLY, CDR2 FYNNEI. Trimming shortened V by 2 bases and J by 0 bases, and 10 bases separated the two germline ends. The CDR3 runs to 15 residues. DNA for the CDR3: TGTGCCAGCAGTGAACTGCAGGGGAACCAAGAGACCCAGTACTTC. It yields the protein CASSELQGNQETQYF.

This clonotype was recorded many times. The chain uses TRBV6-2 or TRBV6-3 and TRBJ1-1; the D gene is possibly TRBD1 (6 bases). This CDR3 is built from 15 residues. The V gene lost 2 bases and the J gene lost 4 bases, with 14 bases spanning the gap. Germline CDR1 and CDR2: MNHEY and SVGEGT. The chain's CDR3 is CASSYKGGRGTEAFF. CDR3 coding DNA: TGTGCCAGCAGTTACAAGGGGGGCAGGGGCACTGAAGCTTTCTTT.

This clonotype was seen ten or more times. The V gene is TRBV2, the J gene TRBJ2-7; D is undetermined. Looked up from germline, CDR1 is SNHLY and CDR2 is FYNNEI. CDR3 length: 10 amino acids. V shed 9 bases and J shed 6 bases, with 9 bases lying between them. CDR3 coding DNA: TGTGCCAGTCGGACCACCGAGCAGTACTTC. Its protein is CASRTTEQYF.

The table lists this clonotype with many counts. The J gene is TRBJ2-7, the V gene TRBV27; TRBD1 aligns across 9 bases. The length of the CDR3 is 15 residues. The V gene end was trimmed by 4 bases and the J gene end by 2 bases; junction bases not matched to a gene: 6. The germline gives CDR1 MNHEY, CDR2 SMNVEV (reference sequence). In nucleotides, the CDR3 is TGTGCCAGCAGTTCCATGGGACAGGGAACCTACGAGCAGTACTTC. Translating gives CASSSMGQGTYEQYF.

CDR3 sequence: CAWSVRRNTNYGYTF. The CDR3 DNA reads as TGTGCCTGGAGTGTACGGAGGAATACTAACTATGGCTACACCTTC. The rearrangement joins TRBV30 to TRBJ1-2; D unresolved. Germline V gene lookup returns CDR1 GTSNPN and CDR2 SVGIG (reference sequence). This CDR3 has 15 amino acids. Deletions cut 0 bases from V and 0 bases from J, with 11 bases between.

This clonotype was detected ten times or more. The rearrangement links TRBV20-1 to TRBJ2-4; D might be TRBD2 (5 bases). The CDR3 is 12 residues long. Between the trimmed V and J ends, which lost 1 base and 8 bases, there was a span of 9 bases. Per the germline V gene, CDR1 is DFQATT and CDR2 is SNEGSKA (reference sequence). This CDR3 reads CSARGGRDIQYF. As DNA, the CDR3 is TGCAGTGCTAGAGGCGGGCGGGACATTCAGTACTTC.

This sequence joins TRBV11-2 and TRBJ2-5; 7 bases map to TRBD2. CDR1 SGHAT and CDR2 FQNNGV come from the germline V gene. The length of the CDR3 is 14 residues. V trimming: 5 bases; J trimming: 5 bases; junction bases outside the gene matches: 8. The CDR3 region is CASSPLARGETQYF. CDR3 bases: TGTGCCAGCAGCCCACTAGCGAGAGGGGAGACCCAGTACTTC. Variable domain in full (rest from reference TRBV11-2 and TRBJ2-5): EAGVAQSPRYKIIEKRQSVAFWCNPISGHATLYWYQQILGQGPKLLIQFQNNGVVDDSQLPKDRFSAERLKGVDSTLKIQPAKLEDSAVYLCASSPLARGETQYFGPGTRLLVL.

This clonotype was recorded at least ten times. The V and J genes are TRBV6-2 or TRBV6-3 and TRBJ2-7, with D perhaps matching TRBD1 or TRBD2 (5 bases each). This CDR3 spans 17 amino acids. From germline, CDR1 is MNHEY and CDR2 SVGEGT. Trimming removed 5 bases from V and 3 bases from J, with 23 bases in between. CDR3 sequence: CASSRNYPGRNNYEQYF. The CDR3 DNA is TGTGCCAGCAGTCGAAACTATCCGGGACGGAACAACTACGAGCAGTACTTC.

This clonotype was detected ten times or more. This chain uses TRBV2 with TRBJ2-2, with 15 bases that match TRBD2. This CDR3 is built from 17 residues. The V and J ends lost 7 bases and 3 bases, in that order; junction bases with no gene match: 6. Germline lookup yields CDR1 SNHLY and CDR2 FYNNEI. The CDR3 here is CASNGLAGGPDTGELFF. The CDR3 nucleotides are TGTGCCAGCAACGGACTAGCGGGAGGGCCTGACACCGGGGAGCTGTTTTTT.

This clonotype was observed a single time. The chain employs TRBV20-1 and TRBJ1-5; D call uncertain. This CDR3 spans 13 amino acids. The V end lost 6 bases, the J end lost 2 bases, and 11 bases lay between the germline ends. CDR1 and CDR2 from the germline V gene are DFQATT and SNEGSKA (reference sequence). The CDR3 spells CSATSDGNQPQHF. The CDR3 DNA reads TGCAGTGCAACCTCGGACGGCAATCAGCCCCAGCATTTT.

This clonotype was seen at least ten times. V usage is TRBV19 and J usage is TRBJ1-1, with D perhaps matching TRBD1 (5 bases). V lost 5 bases and J lost 3, with 10 bases in between. In germline, CDR1 is LNHDA, CDR2 SQIVND (reference sequence). CDR3 length equals 13 residues. DNA for the CDR3: TGTGCCAGTAGTGAGACAGCATACACTGAAGCTTTCTTT. It translates to CASSETAYTEAFF.

This clonotype was seen ten or more times. The rearrangement links TRBV28 to TRBJ1-2; 7 bases are a match to TRBD1. The germline gives CDR1 MDHEN, CDR2 SYDVKM. V dropped 5 bases and J dropped 4; count of bases not matched to a gene: 10. The length of the CDR3 is 15 residues. Written as DNA, the CDR3 is TGTGCCAGCAGTCCCGAGACGACAGGGATCTATGGCTACACCTTC. This gives the protein CASSPETTGIYGYTF.